Listed here are 10 T cell receptor beta chains from one sample, sequenced in a study of T-cell reconstitution after alpha-beta-depleted transplantation in children. Unique molecular identifiers featured in how the TCRbeta library was prepared. TCRdb redid the calling of the PCR reads with MiXCR, one entry per CDR3 protein. This table has around 600,000 distinct CDR3 sequences, under 30% appearing once. This sample comprised PBMCs, mostly from graft donor cells, obtained 360 days after TCRalphabeta/CD19-depleted stem cell transplant. The receptors were gathered from a boy under two years old who had a stem cell transplant for acute myeloid leukemia, so the T cells may come from the graft donor.

This chain uses TRBV6-1 with TRBJ2-1; D is possibly TRBD1 (6 bases). Trimming removed 6 bases from V and 9 bases from J, with 15 bases in between. The CDR3 has 13 residues. Germline CDR1 reads MNHNS; CDR2 reads SASEGT. The CDR3 bases are TGTGCCAGCAGGGCCGGGACACCGGTTGAGCAGTTCTTC. Translation gives CASRAGTPVEQFF.

This clonotype was detected many times. V usage is TRBV5-1 and J usage is TRBJ1-2, with 8 bases matching TRBD1. Germline lookup yields CDR1 SGHRS and CDR2 YFSETQ. V trimming: 0 bases; J trimming: 4 bases; junction bases outside the gene matches: 2. CDR3 length equals 14 residues. CDR3 amino acids: CASSLAGGTYGYTF. For the CDR3, the DNA is TGCGCCAGCAGCTTGGCAGGGGGCACCTATGGCTACACCTTC.

This clonotype appeared many times. The CDR3 DNA is TGCAGCGTTGGGCCAGCAGCCTATGGCTACACCTTC. Amino acids: CSVGPAAYGYTF. V gene TRBV29-1 combines with J gene TRBJ1-2; D unresolved. CDR1 and CDR2 (germline): SQVTM, ANQGSEA. The CDR3 has 12 residues. Trimming stripped 4 bases from V and 4 bases from J, with 10 bases between.

The genes are TRBV28 and TRBJ1-4, with no clear D. The V end lost 3 bases, the J end lost 5 bases, and 13 bases lay between the germline ends. The CDR3 length is 15 residues. The germline V gene encodes CDR1 MDHEN and CDR2 SYDVKM. In DNA, the CDR3 is TGTGCCAGCAGTTTCGTTATCGGCTCGAATGAAAAACTGTTTTTT. Amino acids: CASSFVIGSNEKLFF.

This clonotype was detected only a few times. The chain uses TRBV7-9 and TRBJ2-1; 7 bases line up with TRBD1. Germline lookup yields CDR1 SEHNR and CDR2 FQNEAQ (reference sequence). This CDR3 region has 16 residues. The V segment lost 9 bases and the J segment 8 bases; nucleotides outside the gene matches: 19. In nucleotides, the CDR3 is TGTGCCAGTCCGGTCCCGGGACAGACCTTTGTTGATGAGCAGTTCTTC. It translates to CASPVPGQTFVDEQFF.

This clonotype showed up just a few times. V and J are TRBV20-1 and TRBJ2-7; 11 bases map to TRBD1. There are 16 residues in the CDR3. CDR1 is DFQATT and CDR2 is SNEGSKA in the germline V gene (reference sequence). J gave up 7 bases and V 3 bases, and 14 bases lay outside the gene matches. This CDR3 reads CSARFSGTGGPKEQYV. For the CDR3, the DNA is TGCAGTGCTAGGTTTTCCGGGACAGGGGGACCGAAAGAGCAGTACGTC.

V and J are TRBV29-1 and TRBJ2-4; D is tentatively TRBD1 or TRBD2 (5 bases each). The J call may be mistaken, given a closer DNA end match to TRBJ2-1. There are 11 residues in the CDR3. Germline V gene sequence: CDR1 SQVTM, CDR2 ANQGSEA. CDR3 in DNA: TGCAGCGGGGGGTCCAAAAACATTCAGTTCTTC. Translated, it gives CSGGSKNIQFF.

This clonotype was found a few times. This chain uses TRBV7-2 with TRBJ2-3, with a weak D call TRBD1 (5 bases). The CDR3 is 15 residues long. V was trimmed by 5 bases and J by 2 bases, leaving 14 bases between them. Looked up from germline, CDR1 is SGHTA and CDR2 is FQGNSA. CDR3 sequence: CASSLQTGSTDTQYF. CDR3 sequence (DNA): TGTGCCAGCAGCCTTCAAACAGGATCCACAGATACGCAGTATTTT.

This chain connects TRBV4-3 to TRBJ2-7; the D gene is possibly TRBD2 (7 bases). The germline V and J ends were trimmed by 0 bases and 6 bases, with 12 bases remaining between them. Per germline, CDR1 LGHNA and CDR2 YSLEER. The CDR3 is 14 amino acids. The CDR3 nucleotides read TGCGCCAGCAGCCAAGATTGGGGGGGCTTCGAGCAGTACTTC. Translating it yields CASSQDWGGFEQYF.

In its sample, this clonotype was seen many times. The chain uses TRBV20-1 and TRBJ2-7; D might be TRBD2 (7 bases). Germline CDR1 is DFQATT and CDR2 is SNEGSKA (reference sequence). V dropped 2 bases and J dropped 1 base, with 12 bases sitting between them. The CDR3 has 14 amino acids. The CDR3 spells CSARPGEGSYEQYF. The CDR3 coding sequence is TGCAGTGCTAGACCAGGGGAGGGGTCCTACGAGCAGTACTTC.